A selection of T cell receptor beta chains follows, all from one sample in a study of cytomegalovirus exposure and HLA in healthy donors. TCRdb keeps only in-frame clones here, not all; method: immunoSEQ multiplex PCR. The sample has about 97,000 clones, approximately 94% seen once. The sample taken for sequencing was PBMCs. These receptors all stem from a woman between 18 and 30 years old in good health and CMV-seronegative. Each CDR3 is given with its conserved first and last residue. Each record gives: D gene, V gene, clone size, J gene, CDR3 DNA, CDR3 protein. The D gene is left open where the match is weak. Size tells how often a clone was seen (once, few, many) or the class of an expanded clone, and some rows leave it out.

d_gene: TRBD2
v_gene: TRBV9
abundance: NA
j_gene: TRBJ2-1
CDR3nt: TGTGCCAGCAGCGTAGTCCTAGCGGGAGCCAATGAGCAGTTCTTC
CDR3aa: CASSVVLAGANEQFF

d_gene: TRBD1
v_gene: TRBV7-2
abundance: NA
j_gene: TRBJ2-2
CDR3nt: TGTGCCAGCAGCTTACAGGGGGCGAACACCGGGGAGCTGTTTTTT
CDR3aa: CASSLQGANTGELFF

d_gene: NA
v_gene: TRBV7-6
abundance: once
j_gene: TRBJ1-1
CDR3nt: TGTGCCAGCAGCCCCGGGACAACAAACACTGAAGCTTTCTTT
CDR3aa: CASSPGTTNTEAFF

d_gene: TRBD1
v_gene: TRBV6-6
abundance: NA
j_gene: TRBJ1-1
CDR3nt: TGTGCCAGCAGTTACTCCTCCGGACAGGGTGAAGCTTTCTTT
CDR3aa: CASSYSSGQGEAFF

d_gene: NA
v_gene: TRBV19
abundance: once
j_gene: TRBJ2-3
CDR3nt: TGTGCCAGTAGTAGCCCACCCCCGGGGGGCAATAGAGATACGCAGTATTTT
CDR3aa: CASSSPPPGGNRDTQYF

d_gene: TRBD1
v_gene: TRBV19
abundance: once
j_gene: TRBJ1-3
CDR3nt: TGTGCCAGTACCCGGACAGGGGATTCTGGAAACACCATATATTTT
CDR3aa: CASTRTGDSGNTIYF

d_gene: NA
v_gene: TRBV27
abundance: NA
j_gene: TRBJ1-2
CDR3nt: TGTGCCAGCAGTCCCGGGACAAGAGTAGGCTACACCTTC
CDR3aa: CASSPGTRVGYTF

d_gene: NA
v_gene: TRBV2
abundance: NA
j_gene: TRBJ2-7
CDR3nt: TGTGCCAGCAGTGAAGCTCTCAGGGCGTGGGAGCAGTACTTC
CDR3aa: CASSEALRAWEQYF

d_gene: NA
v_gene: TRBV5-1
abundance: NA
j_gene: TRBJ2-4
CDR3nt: TGCGCCAGCAGCTTGGGCGGTCCGGAAAACATTCAGTACTTC
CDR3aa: CASSLGGPENIQYF

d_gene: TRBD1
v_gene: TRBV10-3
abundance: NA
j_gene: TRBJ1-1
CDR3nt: TGTGCCATCAGCCGACAGGGGGCTGACACTGAAGCTTTCTTT
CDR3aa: CAISRQGADTEAFF

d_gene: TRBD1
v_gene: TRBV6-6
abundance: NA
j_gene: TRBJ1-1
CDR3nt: TGTGCCAGCAGTTACGTGCAGGGGGCTCGCCGCACTGAAGCTTTCTTT
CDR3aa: CASSYVQGARRTEAFF

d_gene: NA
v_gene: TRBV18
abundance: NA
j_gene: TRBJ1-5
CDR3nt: TGTGCCAGCTCACCATCAGGTGGAGGGCTTGATCAGCCCCAGCATTTT
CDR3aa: CASSPSGGGLDQPQHF

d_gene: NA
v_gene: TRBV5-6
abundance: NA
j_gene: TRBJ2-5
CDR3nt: TGTGCCAGCAACAGCTTTGGGGGCCTGGGTCAAGAGACCCAGTACTTC
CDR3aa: CASNSFGGLGQETQYF

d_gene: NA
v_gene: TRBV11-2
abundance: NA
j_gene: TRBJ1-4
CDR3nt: TGTGCCAGCAGCTTAGCCGCCTCTCCGGGAGGGGAAAAACTGTTTTTT
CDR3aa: CASSLAASPGGEKLFF

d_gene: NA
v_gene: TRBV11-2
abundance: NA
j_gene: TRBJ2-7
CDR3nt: TGTGCCAGCAGCCTTAGCGGAGGCTCCTACGAGCAGTACTTC
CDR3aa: CASSLSGGSYEQYF

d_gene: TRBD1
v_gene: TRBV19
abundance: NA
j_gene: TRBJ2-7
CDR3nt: TGTGCCAGTAGTATCGGACAGGGGTCCCACGAGCAGTACTTC
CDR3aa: CASSIGQGSHEQYF

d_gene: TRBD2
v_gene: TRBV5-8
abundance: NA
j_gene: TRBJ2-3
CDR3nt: TGTGCCAGCAGCTTCACTAGCGGGAGGATGGGGCCACACGATACGCAGTATTTT
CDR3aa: CASSFTSGRMGPHDTQYF

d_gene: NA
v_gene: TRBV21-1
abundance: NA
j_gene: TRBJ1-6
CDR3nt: TGTGCCAGCAGCAAAGATGGGGTAAGAGGGAGTTCACCCCTCCACTTT
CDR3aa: CASSKDGVRGSSPLHF

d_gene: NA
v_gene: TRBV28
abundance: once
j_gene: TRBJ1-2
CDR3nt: TGTGCCAGCACCCAAACGACAGGCTATGGCTACACCTTC
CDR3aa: CASTQTTGYGYTF

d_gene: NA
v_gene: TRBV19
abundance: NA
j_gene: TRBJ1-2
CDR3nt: TGTGCCAGTAGTATTTTGGGAGGGTTCTCGGTGGGCTACACCTTC
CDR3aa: CASSILGGFSVGYTF

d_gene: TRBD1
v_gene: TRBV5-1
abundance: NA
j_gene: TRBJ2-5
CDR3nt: TGCGCCAGCAGCAAACAGGGGGCCAGTGAGGAGACCCAGTACTTC
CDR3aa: CASSKQGASEETQYF

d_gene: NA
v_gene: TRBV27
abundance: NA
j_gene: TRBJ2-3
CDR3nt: TGTGCCAGCAGTTCCCCTCCTGGTGATTCCGGTACGCAGTATTTT
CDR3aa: CASSSPPGDSGTQYF